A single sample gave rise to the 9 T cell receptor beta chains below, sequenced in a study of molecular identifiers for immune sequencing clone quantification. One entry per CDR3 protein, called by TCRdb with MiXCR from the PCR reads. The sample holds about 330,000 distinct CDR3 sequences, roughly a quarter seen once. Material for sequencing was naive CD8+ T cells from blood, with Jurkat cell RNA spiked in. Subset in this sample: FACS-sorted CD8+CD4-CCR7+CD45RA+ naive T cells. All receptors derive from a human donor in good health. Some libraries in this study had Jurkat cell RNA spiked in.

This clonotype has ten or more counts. The CDR3 DNA sequence: TGCAGCGTTGAGCTAGCGGGAGGCACAGATACGCAGTATTTT. This codes for CSVELAGGTDTQYF. This chain uses TRBV29-1 with TRBJ2-3; 10 bases agree with TRBD2. This CDR3 spans 14 amino acids. V was clipped by 3 bases and J by 1 base; unmatched bases: 1. CDR1 and CDR2 (germline): SQVTM, ANQGSEA.

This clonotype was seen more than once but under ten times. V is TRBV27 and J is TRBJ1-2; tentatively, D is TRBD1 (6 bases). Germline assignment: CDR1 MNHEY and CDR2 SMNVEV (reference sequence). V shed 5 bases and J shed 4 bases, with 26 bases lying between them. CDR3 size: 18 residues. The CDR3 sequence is CASSLNGVDSPLAYGYTF. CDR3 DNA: TGTGCCAGCAGTCTAAATGGGGTGGACAGTCCCCTCGCCTATGGCTACACCTTC.

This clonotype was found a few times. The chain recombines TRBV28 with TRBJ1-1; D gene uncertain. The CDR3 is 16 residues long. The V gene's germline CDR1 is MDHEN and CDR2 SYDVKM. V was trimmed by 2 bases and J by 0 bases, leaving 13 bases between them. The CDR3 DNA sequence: TGTGCCAGCAGTTTACACGCAGGTCTGATGAACACTGAAGCTTTCTTT. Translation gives CASSLHAGLMNTEAFF.

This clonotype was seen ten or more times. The CDR3 sequence: CASSTGLAGALPDTQYF. The CDR3 region has the DNA TGCGCCAGCAGCACGGGACTAGCGGGGGCCCTGCCAGATACGCAGTATTTT. The gene calls are TRBV5-1 and TRBJ2-3, with 14 positions matching TRBD2. Germline loops: CDR1 SGHRS, CDR2 YFSETQ. The CDR3 is 17 residues long. The V gene end was trimmed by 4 bases and the J gene end by 4 bases; junction bases not matched to a gene: 8.

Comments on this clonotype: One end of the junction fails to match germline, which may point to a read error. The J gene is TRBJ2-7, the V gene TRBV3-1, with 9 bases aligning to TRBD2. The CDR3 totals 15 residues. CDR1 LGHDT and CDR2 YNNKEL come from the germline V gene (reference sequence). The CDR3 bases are TGTGCGAGCAGCCAAGAAGGGACTAGCCTCTACGAGCAGTACTTC. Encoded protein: CASSQEGTSLYEQYF.

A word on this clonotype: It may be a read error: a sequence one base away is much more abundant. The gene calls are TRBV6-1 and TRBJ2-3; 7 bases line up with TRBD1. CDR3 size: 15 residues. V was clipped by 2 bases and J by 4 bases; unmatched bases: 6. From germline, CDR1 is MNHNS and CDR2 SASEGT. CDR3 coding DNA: TGTGCCAGCAGTGAATGGGACAGTCCCTCAGATACGCAGTATTTT. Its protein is CASSEWDSPSDTQYF.

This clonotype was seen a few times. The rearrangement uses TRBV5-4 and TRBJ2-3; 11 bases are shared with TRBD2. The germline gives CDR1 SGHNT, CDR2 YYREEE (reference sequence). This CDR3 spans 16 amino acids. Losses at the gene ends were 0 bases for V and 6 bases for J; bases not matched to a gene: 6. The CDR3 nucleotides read TGTGCCAGCAGCTTGGTCACTAGCGGGAGTATGGATACGCAGTATTTT. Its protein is CASSLVTSGSMDTQYF.

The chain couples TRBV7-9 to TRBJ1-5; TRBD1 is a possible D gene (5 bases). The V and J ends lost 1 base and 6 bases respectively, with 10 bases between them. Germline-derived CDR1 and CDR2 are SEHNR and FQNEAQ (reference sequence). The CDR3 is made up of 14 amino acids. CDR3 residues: CASSLGAGPQPQHF. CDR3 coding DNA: TGTGCCAGCAGCTTAGGAGCAGGGCCTCAGCCCCAGCATTTT.

The chain's CDR3 is CASSLASYSGANVLTF. The CDR3 DNA reads TGTGCCAGCAGCTTAGCCAGCTACTCTGGGGCCAACGTCCTGACTTTC. V and J are TRBV13 and TRBJ2-6; D gene uncertain. With 1 base removed from V and 0 bases from J, the gap between germline ends came to 7 bases. CDR3 length equals 16 residues. Germline loops: CDR1 PRHDT, CDR2 FYEKMQ (reference sequence).